This TCR beta chain derives from a study of cytomegalovirus exposure and HLA in healthy donors. A few counts support this clone. Vbeta (60) and Jbeta (13) primers were used in the PCR. Profiling relied on immunoSEQ multiplex PCR, and the TCRdb table lists in-frame clones only, not all of them. The sample consists of approximately 150,000 clones, 80% of them appearing once. Trimming took 8 bases from V and 1 from J, leaving 11 bases between them. This CDR3 has 13 amino acids. Germline loops: CDR1 MDHEN, CDR2 SYDVKM. The sequence was obtained from a man under 40 in good health and CMV-seronegative. The material sequenced was PBMCs. The chain carries TRBV28 and TRBJ1-1; maybe TRBD1 (6 bases). CDR3 in DNA: TGTGCCAGCCTCGACAGGCAGAACACTGAAGCTTTCTTT. It translates to CASLDRQNTEAFF.